The 32 T cell receptor beta chains reported below all come from one sample, sequenced in a study of OX40 agonist ivuxolimab in advanced cancers. The assay was immunoSEQ multiplex PCR, and TCRdb's table has in-frame clones only and misses some. The data show approximately 60,000 clones, with roughly 80% seen just once and around 5% held by the top ten. The sequencing here drew on CD4+ or CD8+ T cells sorted from blood, taken in a trial of the OX40 agonist ivuxolimab. These receptors all come from an adult with an advanced solid tumor such as melanoma, head and neck, liver or kidney cancer.

The V gene is TRBV4-3, the J gene TRBJ1-2; 7 bases map to TRBD1. The germline CDR1 and CDR2 sequences are LGHNA and YSLEER. The trim removed 4 bases at V and 8 bases at J, leaving 13 bases unmatched. The CDR3 totals 15 residues. The CDR3 loop reads CASSRQSGQNAGYTF. The DNA for the CDR3 is TGCGCCAGCAGCCGCCAGTCGGGACAGAACGCGGGCTACACCTTC.

V and J are TRBV5-1 and TRBJ2-3; 8 bases map to TRBD1. Germline V CDR1 and CDR2: SGHRS, YFSETQ. V lost 2 bases to trimming and J lost 5 bases; unmatched junction nucleotides: 13. The CDR3 length is 17 residues. This CDR3 reads CASSFLKQGARIDTQYF. DNA for the CDR3: TGCGCCAGCAGCTTCCTAAAGCAGGGGGCGCGAATAGATACGCAGTATTTT. The full variable domain, completed using reference TRBV5-1 and TRBJ2-3, is KAGVTQTPRYLIKTRGQQVTLSCSPISGHRSVSWYQQTPGQGLQFLFEYFSETQRNKGNFPGRFSGRQFSNSRSEMNVSTLELGDSALYLCASSFLKQGARIDTQYFGPGTRLTVL.

The rearrangement uses TRBV4-2 and TRBJ2-2, with D tentatively TRBD1 (5 bases). Germline-derived CDR1 and CDR2 are LGHNA and YNFKEQ. V was cut by 1 base and J by 0 bases, with 15 bases left in between. This CDR3 has 18 amino acids. CDR3 in amino acids: CASSQVSLTAANTGELFF. The DNA for the CDR3 is TGTGCCAGCAGCCAAGTTTCCCTGACAGCCGCGAACACCGGGGAGCTGTTTTTT.

This clone was seen once. This chain joins TRBV6-1 and TRBJ2-2; D remains ambiguous. Germline V gene data show CDR1 as MNHNS and CDR2 as SASEGT. This CDR3 comprises 13 residues. Between the trimmed V and J ends, which lost 6 bases and 5 bases, there was a span of 10 bases. The CDR3: CASSISVTGELFF. The DNA for the CDR3 is TGTGCCAGCAGCATTTCAGTGACCGGGGAGCTGTTTTTT.

CDR3 sequence reads: CASSLTPVWNEQFF. In nucleotides, the CDR3 is TGTGCCAGCAGTTTAACCCCGGTGTGGAATGAGCAGTTCTTC. The chain recombines TRBV28 with TRBJ2-1; unclear D gene. The CDR3 loop spans 14 amino acids. The ends were cut back, 2 bases at V and 7 bases at J, with 12 bases in the middle. Germline V gene sequence: CDR1 MDHEN, CDR2 SYDVKM.

This clone was counted a few times. This chain connects TRBV10-1 to TRBJ2-1; 9 positions agree with TRBD2. CDR3 length: 17 amino acids. J lost 0 bases, V lost 2 bases, and 5 bases had no gene match. Germline V lookup: CDR1 WNHNN, CDR2 SYGVQD (reference sequence). The CDR3 here is CASSEGAGGSSYNEQFF. The CDR3 region has the DNA TGCGCCAGCAGTGAGGGAGCGGGAGGAAGCTCCTACAATGAGCAGTTCTTC.

The chain joins TRBV19 to TRBJ1-2, with 8 bases lining up with TRBD1. The trim removed 3 bases at V and 4 bases at J, leaving 4 bases unmatched. Germline CDR1 reads LNHDA; CDR2 reads SQIVND (reference sequence). The CDR3 totals 14 residues. In DNA form, the CDR3 reads TGTGCCAGTAGTATTCAACAGGGGGGCTATGGCTACACCTTC. Translating gives CASSIQQGGYGYTF. Full variable domain (rest looked up from reference TRBV19 and TRBJ1-2): DGGITQSPKYLFRKEGQNVTLSCEQNLNHDAMYWYRQDPGQGLRLIYYSQIVNDFQKGDIAEGYSVSREKKESFPLTVTSAQKNPTAFYLCASSIQQGGYGYTFGSGTRLTVV.

This clone was seen a few times. The V gene is TRBV30, the J gene TRBJ1-1; D is ambiguous. This CDR3 region has 15 residues. Germline V gives CDR1 GTSNPN, CDR2 SVGIG (reference sequence). The V and J ends lost 5 bases and 5 bases respectively, with 21 bases between them. CDR3 protein: CAWSVQPFLKTEAFF. CDR3 coding DNA: TGTGCCTGGTCCGTACAGCCCTTCCTTAAGACTGAAGCTTTCTTT.

The rearrangement joins TRBV14 to TRBJ1-2; no definite D call. The V end was cut by 1 base, the J end by 8 bases, with 14 bases between. CDR3 size: 14 residues. Germline CDR1 reads SGHDN; CDR2 reads FVKESK. In DNA form, the CDR3 reads TGTGCCAGCAGCCAAGTCGAGCGATTTGGAGGCTACACCTTC. Translation gives CASSQVERFGGYTF.

To note about this clone: Within the sample, other DNA sequences also encode this same CDR3. The rearrangement uses TRBV5-1 and TRBJ2-5, with TRBD2 matching 15 bases. Per the germline V gene, CDR1 is SGHRS and CDR2 is YFSETQ. V shed 3 bases and J 4 bases; nucleotides not matched to a gene: 1. The CDR3 runs to 15 residues. CDR3 sequence reads: CASSSGLAGGETQYF. The CDR3 DNA follows: TGCGCCAGCAGCTCGGGACTAGCGGGGGGAGAGACCCAGTACTTC.

This clone is a singleton in its sample. V gene TRBV14 combines with J gene TRBJ2-7; TRBD2 aligns across 12 bases. The CDR3 is 16 amino acids. Per the germline V gene, CDR1 is SGHDN and CDR2 is FVKESK. After removal of 0 bases from V and 6 bases from J, the junction contained 6 bases not matched to a gene. DNA of the CDR3: TGTGCCAGCAGCCAAGATCTAGCGGGAGGGCCATCCGAGCAGTACTTC. This encodes CASSQDLAGGPSEQYF.

This chain connects TRBV25-1 to TRBJ1-1; D unresolved. This CDR3 region has 17 residues. Trimming left V 6 bases short and J 1 base short, with 21 bases between. In germline, CDR1 is MGHDK, CDR2 SYGVNS. CDR3 coding DNA: TGTGCCAGCAGCCTTTCTCCCGTGAGGTGGGGGAACACTGAAGCTTTCTTT. This encodes CASSLSPVRWGNTEAFF.

This sequence joins TRBV19 and TRBJ2-7; the match to TRBD1 covers 10 bases. Germline V lookup: CDR1 LNHDA, CDR2 SQIVND (reference sequence). With V trimmed by 10 bases and J by 3 bases, 6 bases remained unmatched. This CDR3 has 13 residues. CDR3 sequence (DNA): TGTGCCACAGCGGGGACAGGGGACTACGAGCAGTACTTC. Protein sequence: CATAGTGDYEQYF.

The genes are TRBV5-1 and TRBJ1-1; TRBD1 matches 9 bases. Germline V gene sequence: CDR1 SGHRS, CDR2 YFSETQ. The V gene end was trimmed by 5 bases and the J gene end by 4 bases; junction bases not matched to a gene: 3. The CDR3 is made up of 13 amino acids. CDR3 sequence reads: CASSDRGVTEAFF. The CDR3 bases are TGCGCCAGCAGTGACAGGGGGGTCACTGAAGCTTTCTTT.

The V call is TRBV5-4, the J call TRBJ1-5; TRBD1 matches 9 bases. Germline values: CDR1 SGHNT, CDR2 YYREEE (reference sequence). The CDR3 contains 15 residues. Trimming at V came to 0 bases and at J to 3 bases, leaving 1 base not matched to a gene. The CDR3 nucleotides are TGTGCCAGCAGCTTGGGGACAGGGGTCAATCAGCCCCAGCATTTT. As protein: CASSLGTGVNQPQHF.

The chain combines TRBV5-5 with TRBJ2-5, with 7 bases identical to TRBD1. V was clipped by 4 bases and J by 2 bases; unmatched bases: 2. The germline gives CDR1 SGHKS, CDR2 YYEKEE (reference sequence). The CDR3 loop spans 13 amino acids. The CDR3 DNA is TGTGCCAGCAGCGGGACAGATCAAGAGACCCAGTACTTC. This translates into CASSGTDQETQYF.

V is TRBV2 and J is TRBJ2-7, with 7 positions matching TRBD2. The CDR3 runs to 12 residues. The germline gives CDR1 SNHLY, CDR2 FYNNEI. V lost 8 bases to trimming and J lost 3 bases; unmatched junction nucleotides: 4. CDR3 nucleotide sequence: TGTGCCAGCGGTACTAGCGACTACGAGCAGTACTTC. Its protein product is CASGTSDYEQYF.

The chain has TRBV4-3 and TRBJ2-7, with 9 bases lining up with TRBD1. The germline CDR1 and CDR2 sequences are LGHNA and YSLEER. This CDR3 region has 16 residues. Trimming removed 3 bases from V and 2 bases from J; junction bases left unmatched: 8. CDR3 region: CASSQSPGTGTYEQYF. In DNA form, the CDR3 reads TGCGCCAGCAGCCAGAGCCCCGGGACAGGGACCTACGAGCAGTACTTC.

The chain recombines TRBV5-4 with TRBJ2-2; 9 nucleotides line up with TRBD1. This CDR3 is 16 amino acids long. Germline V gene sequence: CDR1 SGHNT, CDR2 YYREEE (reference sequence). With 2 bases clipped from V and 2 bases from J, the junction kept 4 bases outside the gene matches. CDR3 DNA sequence: TGTGCCAGCAGCTTAAAACAGGGGGCAAACACCGGGGAGCTGTTTTTT. Translated, it gives CASSLKQGANTGELFF.

This clone was detected only once. J is TRBJ1-2 and V is TRBV7-2, with D tentatively TRBD1 (6 bases). The CDR3 runs to 13 residues. Per the germline V gene, CDR1 is SGHTA and CDR2 is FQGNSA. V was pared by 5 bases and J by 8 bases, with 15 bases between. DNA of the CDR3: TGTGCCAGCAGCCCTCGGGGGCGAGTGGGCTACACCTTC. As protein: CASSPRGRVGYTF. Filled out from reference TRBV7-2 and TRBJ1-2, the complete variable domain reads GAGVSQSPSNKVTEKGKDVELRCDPISGHTALYWYRQSLGQGLEFLIYFQGNSAPDKSGLPSDRFSAERTGGSVSTLTIQRTQQEDSAVYLCASSPRGRVGYTFGSGTRLTVV.

V and J are TRBV2 and TRBJ1-2; 9 nucleotides line up with TRBD1. The CDR3 loop spans 14 amino acids. J lost 4 bases, V lost 8 bases, and 8 bases had no gene match. Looked up from germline, CDR1 is SNHLY and CDR2 is FYNNEI. In nucleotides, the CDR3 is TGTGCCAGCGCCTATTCGACAGGGGGCTATGGCTACACCTTC. Its translation is CASAYSTGGYGYTF.

The chain has TRBV11-3 and TRBJ1-2; D remains ambiguous. This CDR3 is 14 amino acids long. Trimming removed 5 bases from V and 5 bases from J, with 15 bases in between. The V gene's germline CDR1 is SGHNT and CDR2 YENEEA. CDR3 in amino acids: CASSPGPAGYGYTF. Written as DNA, the CDR3 is TGTGCCAGCAGCCCCGGTCCCGCGGGGTATGGCTACACCTTC.

The table lists this clone with a few counts. The gene calls are TRBV2 and TRBJ2-3; TRBD1 matches 7 bases. V shed 5 bases and J 5 bases; nucleotides not matched to a gene: 7. CDR3 length: 14 amino acids. CDR1 SNHLY and CDR2 FYNNEI come from the germline V gene. The CDR3 is CASSRGQGGDTQYF. The CDR3 DNA follows: TGTGCCAGCAGTAGGGGGCAAGGCGGAGATACGCAGTATTTT.

The chain combines TRBV28 with TRBJ1-1; 7 bases line up with TRBD1. CDR1 and CDR2 from the germline V gene are MDHEN and SYDVKM. Trimming cost V 5 bases and J 11 bases; bases outside gene matches: 11. The CDR3 loop spans 13 amino acids. The CDR3 nucleotides read TGTGCCAGCAGTCAACAGGGGCAGAGGGGGGCTTTCTTT. It translates to CASSQQGQRGAFF. The variable domain in full, with the rest retrieved from reference TRBV28 and TRBJ1-1, is DVKVTQSSRYLVKRTGEKVFLECVQDMDHENMFWYRQDPGLGLRLIYFSYDVKMKEKGDIPEGYSVSREKKERFSLILESASTNQTSMYLCASSQQGQRGAFFGQGTRLTVV.

The chain combines TRBV7-8 with TRBJ2-2; possibly TRBD2 for D (5 bases). Germline V CDR1 and CDR2: SGHVS, FQNEAQ. The V and J ends lost 5 bases and 7 bases respectively, with 8 bases between them. CDR3 length: 12 residues. The CDR3 DNA reads TGTGCCAGCAGCCGGGGATACGGGGAGCTGTTTTTT. It yields the protein CASSRGYGELFF.

This rearrangement joins TRBV1 to TRBJ1-5; the table gives TRBD1 as D, unverified against the DNA. TRBV1 has pseudogene status. The CDR3 contains 15 residues. CDR3 protein: CTSSQGRQGDQPQHF. DNA for the CDR3: TGCACCAGCAGCCAGGGAAGACAGGGGGATCAGCCCCAGCATTTT.

Of note for this clone: Germline and junction disagree at one end, which may indicate a read error. The CDR3 reads CASTEREETKTNYGYTF. CDR3 nucleotide sequence: TGTGCCAGCACTGAAAGGGAAGAGACTAAAACTAACTATGGCTACACCTTC. The chain is built from TRBV2 and TRBJ1-2; D not resolved. The CDR3 runs 17 residues. The germline V gene encodes CDR1 SNHLY and CDR2 FYNNEI.

This clone showed up just a few times. This chain uses TRBV6-5 with TRBJ1-3, with TRBD1 as a possible D gene (5 bases). With 4 bases removed from V and 4 bases from J, the gap between germline ends came to 11 bases. Looked up from germline, CDR1 is MNHEY and CDR2 is SVGAGI. The CDR3 is 14 amino acids. The CDR3 DNA follows: TGTGCCAGCAGTTTACTGGGGCGGGGAAACACCATATATTTT. It yields the protein CASSLLGRGNTIYF.

This clone was counted once. This chain links TRBV6-5 with TRBJ1-1, with D hard to call. Germline assignment: CDR1 MNHEY and CDR2 SVGAGI. The CDR3 has 13 amino acids. V was shortened by 4 bases and J by 5 bases, with 11 bases between the two germline ends. CDR3 in DNA: TGTGCCAGCAGTTCTCAGATAAAGACTGAAGCTTTCTTT. This translates into CASSSQIKTEAFF.

The V and J genes are TRBV11-3 and TRBJ2-1, with 9 bases lining up with TRBD2. V was pared by 1 base and J by 3 bases, with 7 bases of the junction left unmatched. The length of the CDR3 is 17 residues. Germline CDR1 and CDR2: SGHNT and YENEEA. The CDR3: CASSLGLSGGHYNEQFF. The CDR3, as DNA: TGTGCCAGCAGCTTAGGTTTGAGCGGGGGGCACTACAATGAGCAGTTCTTC.

V usage is TRBV18 and J usage is TRBJ2-2; 8 bases are shared with TRBD2. This CDR3 spans 17 amino acids. CDR1 is KGHSH and CDR2 is LQKENI in the germline V gene. Germline trimming cut 4 bases from V and 5 bases from J; bases unmatched to any gene: 12. The chain's CDR3 is CASSRGVGSGSTGELFF. DNA for the CDR3: TGTGCCAGCTCACGCGGGGTCGGCAGCGGGAGTACCGGGGAGCTGTTTTTT.

The chain uses TRBV2 and TRBJ1-4, with 9 bases lining up with TRBD1. The germline gives CDR1 SNHLY, CDR2 FYNNEI. V gave up 6 bases and J gave up 6 bases; unmatched junction bases: 5. The CDR3 is 14 residues long. The CDR3 protein is CASREQGAYEKLFF. CDR3 coding DNA: TGTGCCAGCAGGGAACAGGGGGCGTATGAAAAACTGTTTTTT.